The 18 T cell receptor beta chains presented below share a single source sample, sequenced in a study of CD4 T cells in relation to SARS-CoV-2 and coronaviruses. Before the COVID-19 pandemic, during about 2010-2018, CD4+ T cells were taken from unexposed donors. After ten to eleven days of culture, CD4+ T cells were isolated. The antigens these receptors bind are not known. Sequenced by immunoSEQ multiplex PCR; TCRdb stores in-frame clones only, minus some. There are some 19,000 clones in the sample; 70% to 85% occur only once, and roughly 25% lies in the top ten. Sequenced sample: CD4+ T cells from PBMCs, cultured in vitro. The receptors stem from a human donor in good health.

This clone was found a few times. The J gene is TRBJ1-3, the V gene TRBV2; D is unresolved. The CDR3 is made up of 15 amino acids. The V gene lost 2 bases and the J gene lost 3 bases, with 11 bases spanning the gap. Germline-derived CDR1 and CDR2 are SNHLY and FYNNEI. CDR3 coding DNA: TGTGCCAGCAGTGAATCGCGGGGAGATGGAAACACCATATATTTT. Encoded protein: CASSESRGDGNTIYF.

The genes are TRBV11-3 and TRBJ2-1; 7 bases match TRBD1. Germline trimming cut 5 bases from V and 6 bases from J; bases unmatched to any gene: 13. In germline, CDR1 is SGHNT, CDR2 YENEEA. The CDR3 sequence is 16 residues long. CDR3 DNA sequence: TGTGCCAGCAGCCGCGGCCAGGGGGAGATTACCAATGAGCAGTTCTTC. It codes for CASSRGQGEITNEQFF.

The chain joins TRBV18 to TRBJ2-5, with unresolved D. Germline V gene lookup returns CDR1 KGHSH and CDR2 LQKENI. The length of the CDR3 is 14 residues. The germline V and J ends were trimmed by 0 bases and 2 bases, with 7 bases remaining between them. This CDR3 reads CASSPPGKQETQYF. CDR3 in DNA: TGTGCCAGCTCACCACCGGGAAAACAAGAGACCCAGTACTTC.

The chain links TRBV4-3 to TRBJ1-3; D is uncertain. The germline CDR1 and CDR2 sequences are LGHNA and YSLEER. CDR3 length equals 17 residues. V gave up 0 bases and J gave up 0 bases, with 12 bases separating them. CDR3 sequence (DNA): TGCGCCAGCAGCCAAGACGTAACCGCAGACTCTGGAAACACCATATATTTT. It codes for CASSQDVTADSGNTIYF.

This chain joins TRBV3-1 (or the pseudogene TRBV3-2) and TRBJ2-7; 7 bases are shared with TRBD1. CDR3 length: 14 residues. CDR1 LGHDT and CDR2 YNNKEL come from the germline V gene (reference sequence). V was pared by 3 bases and J by 3 bases, with 5 bases of the junction left unmatched. Written as DNA, the CDR3 is TGTGCCAGCAGCCAGGTTACAGGGGACTACGAGCAGTACTTC. Translated, it gives CASSQVTGDYEQYF.

The sample holds a few counts of this clone. The genes are TRBV5-1 and TRBJ2-1; D ambiguous. Trimming took 0 bases from V and 6 from J, leaving 19 bases between them. The CDR3 has 17 residues. Germline CDR1 SGHRS, CDR2 YFSETQ. The CDR3 sequence is CASSLDPTAGGVNEQFF. In DNA form, the CDR3 reads TGCGCCAGCAGCTTGGACCCAACGGCAGGTGGAGTCAATGAGCAGTTCTTC.

This clone was observed a handful of times. V usage is TRBV19 and J usage is TRBJ1-1; D ambiguous. CDR1 LNHDA and CDR2 SQIVND come from the germline V gene (reference sequence). This CDR3 is 14 amino acids long. V dropped 6 bases and J dropped 0 bases, with 11 bases sitting between them. CDR3 protein: CASSLDGMNTEAFF. In DNA form, the CDR3 reads TGTGCCAGTAGCCTTGACGGAATGAACACTGAAGCTTTCTTT.

The V gene is TRBV6-4, the J gene TRBJ1-5; D might be TRBD1 (5 bases). Trimming removed 2 bases at V and 2 bases at J, with 7 bases between. The germline CDR1 and CDR2 sequences are MRHNA and SNTAGT. The CDR3 has 14 amino acids. The CDR3 nucleotides are TGTGCCAGCAGTGACAGGGGCGGCAATCAGCCCCAGCATTTT. It codes for CASSDRGGNQPQHF.

The chain employs TRBV3-1 (or the pseudogene TRBV3-2) and TRBJ1-1; unclear D gene. This CDR3 region has 14 residues. V lost 3 bases and J lost 4, with 12 bases in between. The germline V gene encodes CDR1 LGHDT and CDR2 YNNKEL (reference sequence). The CDR3 coding sequence is TGTGCCAGCAGCCAGAGTTCGGCGGGCACTGAAGCTTTCTTT. Protein sequence: CASSQSSAGTEAFF.

The table lists this clone with a few counts. The chain links TRBV5-5 to TRBJ2-5; no reliable D call. The CDR3 loop spans 16 amino acids. Trimming took 4 bases from V and 5 from J, leaving 21 bases between them. CDR1 is SGHKS, CDR2 YYEKEE, per germline (reference sequence). CDR3 amino acids: CASSPELSYLRETQYF. The CDR3 nucleotides read TGTGCCAGCAGCCCGGAGCTATCCTACTTGAGGGAGACCCAGTACTTC.

The rearrangement links TRBV6-5 to TRBJ1-2, with TRBD1 as a possible D gene (6 bases). Trimming left V 6 bases short and J 7 bases short, with 18 bases between. The length of the CDR3 is 14 residues. Looked up from germline, CDR1 is MNHEY and CDR2 is SVGAGI. The CDR3 protein is CASRTSEGGRGYTF. The CDR3 DNA follows: TGTGCCAGCAGAACTTCGGAAGGGGGACGTGGCTACACCTTC.

This clone was detected only once. V usage is TRBV18 and J usage is TRBJ1-2, with D perhaps TRBD1 (6 bases). The CDR3 runs to 15 residues. Trimming removed 3 bases at V and 4 bases at J, with 15 bases between. Germline CDR1 is KGHSH and CDR2 is LQKENI. The CDR3, as DNA: TGTGCCAGCTCACCCCGACAGGAGGGTACCTATGGCTACACCTTC. It encodes CASSPRQEGTYGYTF.

V gene TRBV10-2 combines with J gene TRBJ1-1; 7 nucleotides align to TRBD1. Germline V lookup: CDR1 WSHSY, CDR2 SAAADI. This CDR3 is built from 14 residues. V dropped 5 bases and J dropped 0; count of bases not matched to a gene: 3. CDR3 nucleotide sequence: TGCGCCAGCAGTTCGGGACAGCTGAACACTGAAGCTTTCTTT. Translation: CASSSGQLNTEAFF.

The chain has TRBV19 and TRBJ2-3, with TRBD1 identical over 7 bases. Trimming took 7 bases from V and 2 from J; bases not matched to a gene: 9. This CDR3 has 15 amino acids. Looked up from germline, CDR1 is LNHDA and CDR2 is SQIVND (reference sequence). The CDR3 nucleotides read TGTGCCAGTAAGCCGTTCGACAGGGACACAGATACGCAGTATTTT. Translating gives CASKPFDRDTDTQYF.

The chain links TRBV4-3 to TRBJ2-7; D perhaps matches TRBD2 (6 bases). Germline V lookup: CDR1 LGHNA, CDR2 YSLEER. The V and J ends lost 4 bases and 4 bases respectively, with 14 bases between them. This CDR3 is 14 amino acids long. The CDR3 reads CASSPRHRGYEQYF. The CDR3 bases are TGCGCCAGCAGCCCTCGACATCGGGGGTACGAGCAGTACTTC.

The chain uses TRBV21-1 and TRBJ1-5; the DNA was not compared with TRBD1, the D call given in the table. TRBV21-1 is a documented pseudogene. CDR3 length: 14 residues. CDR3 region: CASSRQGARQPQHF. The CDR3 DNA sequence: TGTGCCAGCAGCAGACAGGGGGCGAGGCAGCCCCAGCATTTT.

This clone was observed a single time. V is TRBV18 and J is TRBJ1-6; D not certain. V lost 4 bases and J lost 6, with 16 bases in between. The CDR3 runs 16 residues. Germline V lookup: CDR1 KGHSH, CDR2 LQKENI. DNA of the CDR3: TGTGCCAGCTCACTTGGGCTGGGGTTGGGTAATTCACCCCTCCACTTT. Its translation: CASSLGLGLGNSPLHF.

The chain joins TRBV5-1 to TRBJ2-5, with TRBD1 identical over 8 bases. The CDR3 covers 15 residues. The germline gives CDR1 SGHRS, CDR2 YFSETQ. With 5 bases clipped from V and 5 bases from J, the junction kept 11 bases outside the gene matches. CDR3 bases: TGCGCCAGCAGGGGACAGGTCCAAGGGGGGGAGACCCAGTACTTC. As protein: CASRGQVQGGETQYF.